This T cell receptor (beta chain) was sequenced for a study of T cells in Graves' hyperthyroidism and ophthalmopathy. Findings and limits, study-wide: Before onset, by a median of around six months, the model predicted ophthalmopathy.

Uncontrolled infections, other autoimmune diseases, pregnancy or lactation led to exclusion of patients. Clinicians diagnosed patients from clinical symptoms, serum thyroxine and TRAb, thyroid ultrasound and orbital computed tomography. The PBMCs were sourced from fresh peripheral blood (about 9.6 ml). Concerning this clonotype: The target antigen is unknown.

Template material for amplifying TCR beta CDR3 regions consisted of RNA transcripts. When the TCR CDR3 underwent first-round RT-PCR, the HTBI primer set was used. MiXCR, applied by TCRdb to the multiplex PCR reads, yields one record per CDR3 protein. The repertoire holds some 530,000 distinct CDR3 sequences, with about 20% as singletons. This CDR3 region has 13 residues. V was shortened by 5 bases and J by 4 bases, with 8 bases between the two germline ends. Germline V gives CDR1 WNHNN, CDR2 SYGVQD (reference sequence). This TCR was recovered from a woman between 65 and 79 years old with Graves' ophthalmopathy. The sequenced sample consisted of blood. The V call is TRBV10-1, the J call TRBJ2-2; D is undetermined. CDR3 nucleotides: TGCGCCAGCAGTAAGGATGGCACCGGGGAGCTGTTTTTT. Its translation: CASSKDGTGELFF.